This TCR beta chain was observed in a study of shared clonotypes between healthy human individuals. Study results and caveats: Clonotypes shared by all four donors outscored non-shared clonotypes in generation probability.

As concerns this clone: The antigen is unknown.

Germline V gene sequence: CDR1 SEHNR, CDR2 FQNEAQ (reference sequence). The V and J ends lost 7 bases and 4 bases respectively, with 23 bases between them. The CDR3 runs to 18 residues. Among the donors, all were Caucasian adults who lived in Nashville, Tennessee. Data came from immunoSEQ multiplex PCR; TCRdb stores just in-frame clones and leaves some out. The data show millions of clones, around nine tenths seen once. This rearrangement joins TRBV7-9 to TRBJ2-6, with D hard to call. This TCR was recovered from a man between 18 and 29 years old in good health. The sequenced material came from naive CD4+ T cells sorted from blood. Subset meaning: CD45RA+ positively selected. CDR3 sequence reads: CASNTDGRPTPGANVLTF. For the CDR3, the DNA is TGTGCCAGCAACACGGACGGCAGACCGACCCCCGGGGCCAACGTCCTGACTTTC. The full variable domain, rest sourced from reference TRBV7-9 and TRBJ2-6, is DTGVSQNPRHKITKRGQNVTFRCDPISEHNRLYWYRQTLGQGPEFLTYFQNEAQLEKSRLLSDRFSAERPKGSFSTLEIQRTEQGDSAMYLCASNTDGRPTPGANVLTFGAGSRLTVL.